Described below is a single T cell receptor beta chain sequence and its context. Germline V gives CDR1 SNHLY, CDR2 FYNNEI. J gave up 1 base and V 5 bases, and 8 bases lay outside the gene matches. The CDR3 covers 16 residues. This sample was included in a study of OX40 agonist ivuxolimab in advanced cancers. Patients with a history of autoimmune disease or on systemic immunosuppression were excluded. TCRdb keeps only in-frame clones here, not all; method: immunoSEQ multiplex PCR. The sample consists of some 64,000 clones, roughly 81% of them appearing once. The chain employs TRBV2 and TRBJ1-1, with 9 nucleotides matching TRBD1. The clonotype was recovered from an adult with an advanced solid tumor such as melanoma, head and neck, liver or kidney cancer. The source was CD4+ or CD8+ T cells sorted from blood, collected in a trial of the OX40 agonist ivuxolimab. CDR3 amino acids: CASSIQGAQRNTEAFF. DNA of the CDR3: TGTGCCAGCAGTATACAGGGGGCGCAGAGGAACACTGAAGCTTTCTTT.